The 30 T cell receptor beta chains listed next were all sequenced from one sample in a study of yellow fever vaccine responses in identical twins (dated by TCRdb to the late 2010s). Library preparation used RT-PCR. Reads for this sample came from an Illumina HiSeq 2500. The public reads were reanalyzed by TCRdb: fastp trimming at Q25, MiXCR alignment, in-frame beta chains only. Duplicate CDR3 protein sequences are folded into a single record with the most common DNA and genes. This sample has 20,000 to 25,000 distinct CDR3 sequences in its table, and over 75% of those were observed once. The ten largest clones add up to 4% to 5.5% of the sample. The sample in question was T cells from blood (PBMCs), unsorted or a sorted subset (not recorded which), obtained before or after yellow fever vaccination (not recorded which). The receptors come from a woman between 18 and 30 years old who received the yellow fever vaccine. Donor details come from another sample of the same person, matched by shared clones.

The chain uses TRBV19 and TRBJ1-5; D is unclear. Germline V gene data show CDR1 as LNHDA and CDR2 as SQIVND (reference sequence). V lost 5 bases and J 5 bases, leaving 7 bases between the germline ends. This CDR3 has 12 residues. The CDR3 protein is CASSAEDQPQHF. The CDR3 coding sequence is TGTGCCAGTAGTGCAGAAGATCAGCCCCAGCATTTT.

The chain employs TRBV20-1 and TRBJ2-2, with D possibly TRBD2 on 5 matching bases. CDR1 DFQATT and CDR2 SNEGSKA come from the germline V gene (reference sequence). The V and J ends lost 3 bases and 6 bases respectively, with 8 bases between them. The CDR3 extends over 12 amino acids. CDR3 bases: TGCAGTGCTAGGGCCGGGGCCGGGGAGCTGTTTTTT. It is translated as CSARAGAGELFF.

The chain recombines TRBV19 with TRBJ1-1, with 7 nucleotides matching TRBD1. V shed 5 bases and J 1 base; nucleotides not matched to a gene: 4. This CDR3 is 14 amino acids long. CDR1 is LNHDA and CDR2 is SQIVND in the germline V gene (reference sequence). The CDR3: CASSDGTANTEAFF. In DNA, the CDR3 is TGTGCCAGTAGTGACGGGACAGCGAACACTGAAGCTTTCTTT.

This clonotype occurred once. V usage is TRBV24-1 and J usage is TRBJ2-2; no clear D gene. The ends were cut back, 6 bases at V and 4 bases at J, with 8 bases in the middle. Germline-derived CDR1 and CDR2 are KGHDR and SFDVKD. CDR3 size: 13 residues. The CDR3 loop is CATSLRATGELFF. CDR3 bases: TGTGCCACCAGTCTTAGGGCCACCGGGGAGCTGTTTTTT.

V and J are TRBV11-1 and TRBJ2-1, with 9 bases aligning to TRBD1. Per the germline V gene, CDR1 is SGHAT and CDR2 is FQDESV (reference sequence). Trimming at V came to 3 bases and at J to 4 bases, leaving 13 bases not matched to a gene. The CDR3 length is 18 residues. CDR3 DNA: TGTGCCAGCAGCTTGTATTCGCCGGGACAGGGTCCATACAATGAGCAGTTCTTC. Translating gives CASSLYSPGQGPYNEQFF.

The rearrangement uses TRBV20-1 and TRBJ2-1, with a tentative D call TRBD2 (5 bases). CDR1 and CDR2 (germline): DFQATT, SNEGSKA (reference sequence). Deletions cut 3 bases from V and 8 bases from J, with 17 bases between. This CDR3 is built from 14 residues. The CDR3: CSARFVVFGDEQFF. As DNA, the CDR3 is TGCAGTGCTAGGTTCGTAGTTTTCGGGGATGAGCAGTTCTTC.

This clonotype was found a few times. CDR3 DNA sequence: TGTGCCAGCAGCCGTGGGGGGTTCGATGAGCAGTTCTTC. This encodes CASSRGGFDEQFF. The chain uses TRBV11-3 and TRBJ2-1; D may be TRBD2 (6 bases). The CDR3 consists of 13 residues. Germline-derived CDR1 and CDR2 are SGHNT and YENEEA. V was clipped by 5 bases and J by 8 bases, with 13 bases between them. The full variable domain, with the rest looked up from reference TRBV11-3 and TRBJ2-1, is EAGVVQSPRYKIIEKKQPVAFWCNPISGHNTLYWYLQNLGQGPELLIRYENEEAVDDSQLPKDRFSAERLKGVDSTLKIQPAELGDSAVYLCASSRGGFDEQFFGPGTRLTVL.

The chain links TRBV6-2 or TRBV6-3 to TRBJ1-5; D is unclear. V gave up 2 bases and J gave up 2 bases, with 10 bases separating them. Germline-derived CDR1 and CDR2 are MNHEY and SVGEGT. The CDR3 contains 15 residues. In nucleotides, the CDR3 is TGTGCCAGCAGTTACGGCGCGGGAGGCAATCAGCCCCAGCATTTT. Its protein product is CASSYGAGGNQPQHF.

Notes on this clonotype: The junction shows a germline mismatch at one end, possibly a read error. The V gene is TRBV12-3 or TRBV12-4, the J gene TRBJ2-1; 11 bases agree with TRBD2. The CDR3 is 15 amino acids. The CDR3 here is CASSIAGGGYNEQFF. The CDR3 DNA follows: TGTGCCAGCAGTATAGCGGGAGGGGGCTACAATGAGCAGTTCTTC.

The chain recombines TRBV12-3 or TRBV12-4 with TRBJ2-5; possibly TRBD1 for D (6 bases). V lost 2 bases to trimming and J lost 4 bases, with 20 bases between them. CDR3 length equals 17 residues. The CDR3 sequence: CASSLRRLAQGGETQYF. CDR3 coding DNA: TGTGCCAGCAGTTTAAGGAGGCTAGCACAAGGGGGAGAGACCCAGTACTTC.

The chain employs TRBV28 and TRBJ2-4; 8 nucleotides line up with TRBD2. This CDR3 has 14 residues. In germline, CDR1 is MDHEN, CDR2 SYDVKM. V lost 4 bases to trimming and J lost 7 bases; unmatched junction nucleotides: 6. The CDR3, as DNA: TGTGCCAGCAGTTATCGGGGGGGGCCCAACATTCAGTACTTC. This sequence encodes CASSYRGGPNIQYF.

V is TRBV11-1 and J is TRBJ2-7, with TRBD1 matching 8 bases. V lost 5 bases to trimming and J lost 5 bases; unmatched junction nucleotides: 11. Germline CDR1 and CDR2: SGHAT and FQDESV (reference sequence). This CDR3 is 15 amino acids long. DNA for the CDR3: TGTGCCAGCAGCAGGATAGGACAGGGCGGCGACGAGCAGTACTTC. Amino acid sequence: CASSRIGQGGDEQYF.

The gene calls are TRBV11-2 and TRBJ2-3; TRBD2 agrees at 11 bases. CDR1 and CDR2 (germline): SGHAT, FQNNGV. Trimming cost V 5 bases and J 4 bases; bases outside gene matches: 8. The CDR3 length is 16 residues. This CDR3 reads CASSLQPGLAADTQYF. The CDR3 nucleotides read TGTGCCAGCAGCCTCCAACCGGGACTAGCGGCAGATACGCAGTATTTT.

The rearrangement joins TRBV13 to TRBJ1-2, with D perhaps TRBD1 (6 bases). The ends were cut back, 5 bases at V and 3 bases at J, with 19 bases in the middle. The CDR3 consists of 16 residues. CDR1 and CDR2 (germline): PRHDT, FYEKMQ (reference sequence). The CDR3 protein is CASSLRTEAFYYGYTF. The CDR3 bases are TGTGCCAGCAGCCTCCGGACAGAAGCCTTTTACTATGGCTACACCTTC.

CDR3 sequence (DNA): TGTGCCAGCAGCCAGCGGACTAGCGACACAGATACGCAGTATTTT. Protein product: CASSQRTSDTDTQYF. The chain employs TRBV4-2 and TRBJ2-3; the match to TRBD2 covers 9 bases. CDR3 size: 15 residues. J lost 2 bases, V lost 3 bases, and 3 bases had no gene match. CDR1 and CDR2 (germline): LGHNA, YNFKEQ.

This clonotype was picked up a small number of times. The rearrangement uses TRBV18 and TRBJ1-1; 10 bases line up with TRBD1. Germline CDR1 is KGHSH and CDR2 is LQKENI. This CDR3 spans 15 amino acids. V lost 5 bases to trimming and J lost 6 bases; unmatched junction nucleotides: 9. CDR3 residues: CASSLRQGASAEAFF. As DNA, the CDR3 is TGTGCCAGCTCATTGAGACAGGGGGCGAGCGCTGAAGCTTTCTTT.

This rearrangement joins TRBV20-1 to TRBJ1-6, with D possibly TRBD1 on 6 matching bases. The CDR3 totals 15 residues. V was pared by 3 bases and J by 2 bases, with 11 bases between. The V gene's germline CDR1 is DFQATT and CDR2 SNEGSKA (reference sequence). CDR3 protein: CSARAAGAYNSPLHF. The CDR3 DNA reads as TGCAGTGCTAGGGCGGCAGGGGCCTATAATTCACCCCTCCACTTT.

The chain employs TRBV2 and TRBJ1-6, with 7 bases that match TRBD1. The CDR3 runs 14 residues. Germline V CDR1 and CDR2: SNHLY, FYNNEI. With V trimmed by 5 bases and J by 9 bases, 7 bases remained unmatched. The chain's CDR3 is CASSQTSGGSPLHF. The CDR3 coding sequence is TGTGCCAGCAGTCAAACTTCAGGGGGTTCACCCCTCCACTTT.

This clonotype was detected a few times. The gene calls are TRBV12-3 or TRBV12-4 and TRBJ1-5; D is unresolved. The CDR3 loop spans 13 amino acids. Deletions cut 3 bases from V and 3 bases from J, with 6 bases between. The CDR3 nucleotides read TGTGCCAGCAGTTTCGGTGCCAATCAGCCCCAGCATTTT. This codes for CASSFGANQPQHF.

The chain carries TRBV10-3 and TRBJ2-5; 7 bases are a match to TRBD1. The CDR3 is 13 residues long. Losses at the gene ends were 7 bases for V and 3 bases for J; bases not matched to a gene: 5. Per the germline V gene, CDR1 is ENHRY and CDR2 is SYGVKD. The CDR3 loop reads CAINPDREETQYF. The CDR3 DNA reads as TGTGCCATCAACCCCGACAGGGAAGAGACCCAGTACTTC.

This chain joins TRBV29-1 and TRBJ2-2; the D is unclear. Between the trimmed V and J ends, which lost 5 bases and 2 bases, there was a span of 3 bases. This CDR3 is built from 11 residues. From germline, CDR1 is SQVTM and CDR2 ANQGSEA. CDR3 nucleotides: TGCAGCGTTAAAAACACCGGGGAGCTGTTTTTT. It specifies CSVKNTGELFF.

The V call is TRBV2, the J call TRBJ2-1, with 9 bases that match TRBD2. V was pared by 8 bases and J by 3 bases, with 2 bases of the junction left unmatched. The CDR3 is 13 residues long. CDR1 SNHLY and CDR2 FYNNEI come from the germline V gene. The CDR3 region is CASDSGGYNEQFF. Written as DNA, the CDR3 is TGTGCCAGCGATAGCGGGGGCTACAATGAGCAGTTCTTC.

This chain joins TRBV12-5 and TRBJ1-5, with unresolved D. This CDR3 comprises 11 residues. From germline, CDR1 is LGHNT and CDR2 FRNRAP. The germline V and J ends were trimmed by 6 bases and 4 bases, with 4 bases remaining between them. This CDR3 is CASGPNQPQHF. CDR3 nucleotides: TGTGCTAGTGGCCCGAATCAGCCCCAGCATTTT.

For the CDR3, the DNA is TGTGCCAGCAGCTTAGCTGAACAGGGAGAATTAGGTGGCTACACCTTC. This gives the protein CASSLAEQGELGGYTF. This chain connects TRBV11-1 to TRBJ1-2, with D possibly matching TRBD1 (6 bases). This CDR3 spans 16 amino acids. The germline V gene has CDR1 SGHAT and CDR2 FQDESV (reference sequence). The germline V and J ends were trimmed by 0 bases and 7 bases, with 18 bases remaining between them.

This chain joins TRBV10-3 and TRBJ1-2; TRBD1 might be the D (5 bases). Germline V gives CDR1 ENHRY, CDR2 SYGVKD. The CDR3 is made up of 13 amino acids. Deletions cut 6 bases from V and 2 bases from J, with 10 bases between. This CDR3 is CAIRSNRNYGYTF. Here the CDR3 DNA reads TGTGCCATCAGGTCGAACAGGAACTATGGCTACACCTTC.

The chain carries TRBV28 and TRBJ1-5; TRBD1 is a possible D gene (5 bases). Per germline, CDR1 MDHEN and CDR2 SYDVKM. There are 15 residues in the CDR3. The ends were cut back, 4 bases at V and 0 bases at J, with 10 bases in the middle. The CDR3 DNA sequence: TGTGCCAGCAGTTCGACAGAATATAGCAATCAGCCCCAGCATTTT. Its translation is CASSSTEYSNQPQHF.

The genes are TRBV12-3 or TRBV12-4 and TRBJ2-3, with TRBD1 as a possible D gene (6 bases). V was shortened by 6 bases and J by 2 bases, with 12 bases between the two germline ends. The CDR3 covers 14 residues. CDR3 in DNA: TGTGCCAGCAGCCTGGACAGAACCACAGATACGCAGTATTTT. This encodes CASSLDRTTDTQYF.

A few counts support this clonotype. V is TRBV11-2 and J is TRBJ1-2, with D unclear. Germline V lookup: CDR1 SGHAT, CDR2 FQNNGV. This CDR3 comprises 11 residues. Trimming cost V 6 bases and J 7 bases, with 9 bases left between them. The CDR3 DNA reads as TGTGCCAGCAGAAGTTGGTCTGGCTACACCTTC. Translation: CASRSWSGYTF. Full variable domain (missing parts from reference TRBV11-2 and TRBJ1-2): EAGVAQSPRYKIIEKRQSVAFWCNPISGHATLYWYQQILGQGPKLLIQFQNNGVVDDSQLPKDRFSAERLKGVDSTLKIQPAKLEDSAVYLCASRSWSGYTFGSGTRLTVV.

This clonotype was counted once. This CDR3 is CASSFRGRNNNEQFF. CDR3 bases: TGTGCCAGCAGTTTTAGGGGTAGAAACAACAATGAGCAGTTCTTC. V usage is TRBV28 and J usage is TRBJ2-1; possibly TRBD1 for D (5 bases). Germline-derived CDR1 and CDR2 are MDHEN and SYDVKM. Trimming cost V 3 bases and J 5 bases, with 14 bases left between them. The CDR3 loop spans 15 amino acids.

This clonotype came up once. The chain couples TRBV5-1 to TRBJ1-1; no definite D call. Per germline, CDR1 SGHRS and CDR2 YFSETQ. Trimming pared 0 bases from V and 2 bases from J, leaving 8 bases between. CDR3 length: 14 residues. The CDR3 sequence: CASSLGGANTEAFF. The CDR3 DNA sequence: TGCGCCAGCAGCTTGGGGGGAGCCAACACTGAAGCTTTCTTT.